This T cell receptor beta chain comes out of a study of OX40 agonist ivuxolimab in advanced cancers. Across the whole study: In this trial design, patients received ivuxolimab intravenously at 0.01 to 10 mg/kg every 2 weeks. Patients treated during dose escalation were battling hepatocellular carcinoma, melanoma, renal cell or head and neck cancer. The group had a mean age of approximately 60 years, ranged from roughly 20 to 79, and was just under 85% male.

Trimming pared 3 bases from V and 7 bases from J, leaving 13 bases between. The CDR3 loop spans 13 amino acids. Per the germline V gene, CDR1 is GTSNPN and CDR2 is SVGIG (reference sequence). This clone was seen only once. As yet, its antigen is unknown. Sequencing used immunoSEQ multiplex PCR; TCRdb keeps in-frame clones, though not all of them. The data contain 65,000 to 95,000 clones, around 93% of them singletons. General study points: Relative to CD4+ cells, CD8+ T cells on average had more expanded clones.

This chain connects TRBV30 to TRBJ2-1, with no clear D. The sample consisted of CD4+ or CD8+ T cells sorted from blood, taken in a trial of the OX40 agonist ivuxolimab. The source is an adult with an advanced solid tumor such as melanoma, head and neck, liver or kidney cancer. CDR3 protein: CAWSPRVGNEQFF. CDR3 nucleotides: TGTGCCTGGAGCCCGAGAGTCGGAAATGAGCAGTTCTTC.